The rows below give T cell receptor beta chains drawn from one sample of a study of CD8 T cells in ankylosing spondylitis. TCRdb re-called the 5' RACE reads with MiXCR, one entry per CDR3 protein. The profile covers fewer than 250,000 distinct CDR3 sequences, with about 10% appearing a single time and less than 3% taken by the ten largest. The source material was blood, either unsorted or a sorted T cell fraction (not recorded which). Receptor source: a male donor with ankylosing spondylitis or in good health (not recorded which). The conserved cysteine and the conserved F or W are not part of the CDR3 here. Size is omitted from some rows. Given values are once, few, many or a class for expanded clones.

cdr3_aa: ASEGGGKTEAF
v_call: TRBV4-1
clone_size: many
j_call: TRBJ1-1

cdr3_aa: ASSLWTVLSYNEQF
v_call: TRBV7-8
clone_size: few
j_call: TRBJ2-1

cdr3_aa: SVDLQGPEAF
v_call: TRBV29-1
clone_size: .
j_call: TRBJ1-1

cdr3_aa: ASSFTGSGGYT
v_call: TRBV12-3/TRBV12-4
clone_size: many
j_call: TRBJ1-2

cdr3_aa: STLGGGTDTQY
v_call: TRBV6-1
clone_size: few
j_call: TRBJ2-3

cdr3_aa: SAIAGVYGYSYEQY
v_call: TRBV20-1
clone_size: few
j_call: TRBJ2-7

cdr3_aa: SASEPGELGYT
v_call: TRBV20-1
clone_size: few
j_call: TRBJ1-2

cdr3_aa: AISEGRTGQNNYGYT
v_call: TRBV10-3
clone_size: many
j_call: TRBJ1-2

cdr3_aa: ASSLVGGTYNSPLH
v_call: TRBV7-2
clone_size: many
j_call: TRBJ1-6

cdr3_aa: ASSLLGSVYNEQF
v_call: TRBV11-2
clone_size: .
j_call: TRBJ2-1

cdr3_aa: ASSPLGREDTQY
v_call: TRBV6-2/TRBV6-3
clone_size: .
j_call: TRBJ2-3

cdr3_aa: SARVPGANEQY
v_call: TRBV20-1
clone_size: many
j_call: TRBJ2-7

cdr3_aa: ASSFRLATQGEQF
v_call: TRBV7-8
clone_size: many
j_call: TRBJ2-1

cdr3_aa: ASSTLAVHRSSTDTQY
v_call: TRBV21-1
clone_size: many
j_call: TRBJ2-3

cdr3_aa: SAFGAGGGGGLNEQF
v_call: TRBV20-1
clone_size: many
j_call: TRBJ2-1

cdr3_aa: ATCQEANPGNEQF
v_call: TRBV3-1
clone_size: .
j_call: TRBJ2-1

cdr3_aa: SARQATTYEQY
v_call: TRBV20-1
clone_size: many
j_call: TRBJ2-7

cdr3_aa: ASSLASNTEAF
v_call: TRBV5-1
clone_size: many
j_call: TRBJ1-1

cdr3_aa: AISEPDRDVTDTQY
v_call: TRBV10-3
clone_size: once
j_call: TRBJ2-3

cdr3_aa: ASRGPGPRIAEQF
v_call: TRBV12-3/TRBV12-4
clone_size: .
j_call: TRBJ2-1

cdr3_aa: ASSWGQGFNEQF
v_call: TRBV5-1
clone_size: many
j_call: TRBJ2-1

cdr3_aa: SARDRGGVATEAF
v_call: TRBV20-1
clone_size: many
j_call: TRBJ1-1

cdr3_aa: ASSYGTDNYGYT
v_call: TRBV6-5
clone_size: .
j_call: TRBJ1-2

cdr3_aa: ASSLESRGDEQF
v_call: TRBV7-9
clone_size: few
j_call: TRBJ2-1

cdr3_aa: ASSLAAGGRYNEQF
v_call: TRBV5-1
clone_size: few
j_call: TRBJ2-1